This TCR beta chain was recovered during a study of T cell repertoires in cytomegalovirus infection. Across the study: Indications came from public TCR beta signatures; they pointed to CMV infection and to a matching HLA type. General study points: Identification of carriers of CMV plus the relevant HLA was achieved through cumulative public TCR beta family frequency. CMV-specific TCR beta clonotypes restricted by HLA-C dominated the ex vivo response.

TCRdb ran MiXCR on the reads and lists one entry per CDR3 protein. In the table there are about 130,000 distinct CDR3 sequences, roughly 8.2% of which are singletons. A remark on this clonotype: Antigen specificity is unknown.

This CDR3 is 15 amino acids long. Germline assignment: CDR1 MDHEN and CDR2 SYDVKM. Trimming took off 5 bases at V and 3 bases at J, with 11 bases between the two ends. Material: PBMCs. The V gene is TRBV28, the J gene TRBJ2-6, with TRBD1 as a possible D gene (5 bases). The origin of this receptor is a human donor in good health (CMV status not recorded). Some clones in this sample may be carry-over from other donors' samples. The DNA of the CDR3 is TGTGCCAGCAGTGGGCAGGGTGTTGGGGCCAACGTCCTGACTTTC. Amino acids: CASSGQGVGANVLTF.